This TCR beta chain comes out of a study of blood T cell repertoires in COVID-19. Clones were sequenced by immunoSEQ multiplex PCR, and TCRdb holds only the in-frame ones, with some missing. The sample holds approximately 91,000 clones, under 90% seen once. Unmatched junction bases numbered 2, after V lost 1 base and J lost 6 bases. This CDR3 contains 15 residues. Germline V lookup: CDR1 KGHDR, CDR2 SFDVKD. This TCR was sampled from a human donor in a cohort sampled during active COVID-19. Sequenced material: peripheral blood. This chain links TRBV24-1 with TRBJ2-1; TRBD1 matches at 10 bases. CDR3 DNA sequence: TGTGCCACCAGTGATTTTCGGACAGGGGGCAATGAGCAGTTCTTC. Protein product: CATSDFRTGGNEQFF.